This is a list of T cell receptor beta chains from one sample in a study of T cells in Graves' hyperthyroidism and ophthalmopathy. TCRdb analysed the multiplex PCR reads with MiXCR anew, one entry per CDR3 protein. The repertoire consists of around 720,000 distinct CDR3 sequences, with just over 35% occurring once and the leading ten covering around 32%. Sequenced: blood. The receptors here all came from a woman aged 40 to 49 with Graves' hyperthyroidism. CDR3s include the opening cysteine and the closing phenylalanine or tryptophan. Expanded clones get a size class; other rows say once, few or many, or leave the size out.

clone_size	v_call	j_call	cdr3_aa
.	TRBV11-2	TRBJ1-1	CASSLERRTEAFF
.	TRBV6-5	TRBJ1-3	CASSYSTGPGNTIYF
.	TRBV7-2	TRBJ2-5	CASSLAWAGGPPHQETQYF
.	TRBV19	TRBJ1-5	CASSTRQGQQPQHF
few	TRBV27	TRBJ1-1	CASSFQPRDTEAFF
.	TRBV7-9	TRBJ2-5	CASSPSSGRASGETQYF
few	TRBV7-2	TRBJ1-2	CASHLRGGVANYGYTF
.	TRBV6-4	TRBJ2-3	CASSDRVKADTQYF
.	TRBV24-1	TRBJ2-6	CATTKGTAQTGANVLTF
few	TRBV5-6	TRBJ1-2	CASSWPLQGPPGYTF
.	TRBV4-1	TRBJ2-2	CASRFEGSRELFF
many	TRBV13	TRBJ1-3	CASSLGLHIYF
many	TRBV19	TRBJ2-5	CASSTFGETQYF
.	TRBV4-3	TRBJ1-5	CASSQYREGRQPQHF
.	TRBV6-5	TRBJ1-2	CASSSDIDRGVGYTF
.	TRBV15	TRBJ2-5	CATSRGGGKETQYF
.	TRBV11-2	TRBJ2-3	CASSSFGQGTDTQYF
many	TRBV10-3	TRBJ2-6	CASQGDRGMSGANVLTF
few	TRBV7-9	TRBJ1-2	CASNPTGEEKAGYTF
many	TRBV20-1	TRBJ2-5	CSARGQAHQETQYF
few	TRBV24-1	TRBJ2-3	CATSDRDRLTDTQYF
.	TRBV20-1	TRBJ2-7	CSARDHLGRLAGGTYAQYF
.	TRBV6-5	TRBJ1-2	CASSYNLGVQVGYTF
.	TRBV15	TRBJ2-3	CATSAPGTQYF
.	TRBV24-1	.	CATSEWTSSGEQFF
many	TRBV7-2	TRBJ2-5	CASSDHRDRGRETQYF
many	TRBV11-2	TRBJ1-2	CASSLGAEDYGYTF
many	TRBV29-1	TRBJ1-2	CSVDWDYGYTF
few	TRBV4-1	TRBJ1-2	CASSQDVKEDYGYTF
few	TRBV14	TRBJ1-1	CASSQEWGRGNTEAFF
.	TRBV2	.	CASSETASGARYNEQFF
few	TRBV2	TRBJ2-5	CASIGIAGGLQETQYF
.	TRBV15	TRBJ2-3	CATSRGDYGTDTQYF
many	TRBV12-3/TRBV12-4	TRBJ2-7	CASSSGMREQYF
.	TRBV18	TRBJ1-6	CASSPQDSYNSPLHF
.	TRBV7-9	TRBJ2-2	CAAQPGTSGPNTGELFF
many	TRBV6-5	TRBJ2-5	CASSYVDARGTQYF
once	TRBV7-2	TRBJ2-3	CASSPRVAGADTQYF
many	TRBV24-1	TRBJ2-7	CATSAGTGYEQYF
.	TRBV6-5	TRBJ1-2	CASNKDSDYGYTF
.	TRBV5-1	TRBJ2-2	CASNPGGNTGELFF
.	TRBV29-1	TRBJ1-4	CSSKGGTVNEKLFF
few	TRBV6-2/TRBV6-3	TRBJ1-1	CASTLVGRTEAFF
.	TRBV19	TRBJ1-4	CASSITAGTNEKLFF
.	TRBV6-5	TRBJ2-5	CASKGNRGAKETQYF
.	TRBV28	TRBJ2-2	CASTKATGTGELFF
many	TRBV19	TRBJ2-2	CASETSGTNGELFF
.	TRBV19	TRBJ1-5	CASRKDRDRAALSNQPQHF
few	TRBV10-3	TRBJ1-2	CAISDRTDNYGYTF
few	TRBV7-2	TRBJ1-6	CAIIQGVWNSPLHF
.	TRBV7-8	TRBJ2-6	CASSLVAGVGAGANVLTF
.	TRBV20-1	TRBJ2-2	CSARRAGAGGGGELFF